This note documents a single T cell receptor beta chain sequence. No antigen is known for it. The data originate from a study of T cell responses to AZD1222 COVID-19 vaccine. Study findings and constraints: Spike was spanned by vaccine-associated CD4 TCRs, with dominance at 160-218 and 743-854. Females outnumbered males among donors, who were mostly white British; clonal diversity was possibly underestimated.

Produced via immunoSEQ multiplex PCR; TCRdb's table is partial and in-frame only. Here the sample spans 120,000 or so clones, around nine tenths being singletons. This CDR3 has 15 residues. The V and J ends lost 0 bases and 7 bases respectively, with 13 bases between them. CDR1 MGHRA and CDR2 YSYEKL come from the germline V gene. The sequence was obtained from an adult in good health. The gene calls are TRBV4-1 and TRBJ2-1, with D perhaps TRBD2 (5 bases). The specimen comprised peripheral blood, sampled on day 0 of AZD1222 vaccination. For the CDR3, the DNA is TGCGCCAGCAGCCAAGAACAAGCGGAATGGAATGAGCAGTTCTTC. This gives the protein CASSQEQAEWNEQFF.